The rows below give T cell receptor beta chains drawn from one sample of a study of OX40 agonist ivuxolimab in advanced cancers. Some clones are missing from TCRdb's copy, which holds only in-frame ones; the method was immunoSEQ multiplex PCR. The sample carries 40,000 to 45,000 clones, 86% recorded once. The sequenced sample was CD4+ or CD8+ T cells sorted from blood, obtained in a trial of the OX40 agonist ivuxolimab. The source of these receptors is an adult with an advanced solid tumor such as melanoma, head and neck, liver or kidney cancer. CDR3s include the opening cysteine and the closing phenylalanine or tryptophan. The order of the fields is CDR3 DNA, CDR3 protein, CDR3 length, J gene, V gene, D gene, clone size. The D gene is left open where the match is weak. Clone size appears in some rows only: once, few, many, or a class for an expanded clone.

TGTGCCAGCAGACGGATTCCCTCACCCCTCCACTTT	CASRRIPSPLHF	12	TRBJ1-6	TRBV7-2	NA	NA
TGTGCCAGCTCAGGGTTCCAGCCCCAGCATTTT	CASSGFQPQHF	11	TRBJ1-5	TRBV28	NA	NA
TGCAGCGTTGGGGAGCCCGCGAACACCGGGGAGCTGTTTTTT	CSVGEPANTGELFF	14	TRBJ2-2	TRBV29-1	NA	NA
TGCGCCAGCAGCCAAGATTCTTCGAACTATAATTCACCCCTCCACTTT	CASSQDSSNYNSPLHF	16	TRBJ1-6	TRBV4-1	NA	NA
TGTGCCAGCTCACCACCTGACAGGGGATGGGAGACCCAGTACTTC	CASSPPDRGWETQYF	15	TRBJ2-5	TRBV18	TRBD1	few
TGCAGCGTCCGAGGACTAGCCCATGAGCAGTTCTTC	CSVRGLAHEQFF	12	TRBJ2-1	TRBV29-1	TRBD2	NA
TGTGCCATCAGTGAACAGGCCCCATATGGCTACACCTTC	CAISEQAPYGYTF	13	TRBJ1-2	TRBV10-3	NA	few
TGCGCCAGCAGCCTAGTTTTACAGGGGGGCGGACTACGCTACAATGAGCAGTTCTTC	CASSLVLQGGGLRYNEQFF	19	TRBJ2-1	TRBV4-1	TRBD1	NA
TGTGCCAGCAGTATAGCAGGGTCCTACGAGCAGTACTTC	CASSIAGSYEQYF	13	TRBJ2-7	TRBV25-1	NA	NA
TGTGCCAGCAACGACAGGGCTCCCACCGGGGAGCTGTTTTTT	CASNDRAPTGELFF	14	TRBJ2-2	TRBV6-6	TRBD1	once
TGCGCCAGCAGTCAATGGGGGTCCTCCTACAATGAGCAGTTCTTC	CASSQWGSSYNEQFF	15	TRBJ2-1	TRBV23-1	NA	NA
TGTGCCAGCAGTTCAGGGTTCTCCTACAATGAGCAGTTCTTC	CASSSGFSYNEQFF	14	TRBJ2-1	TRBV28	NA	NA
TGTGCCTGGAGTGCAGACAGAATGAATCAGCCCCAGCATTTT	CAWSADRMNQPQHF	14	TRBJ1-5	TRBV30	NA	NA
TGTGCCAGCTCACCTCGCGGGACAGCCTACGAGCAGTACTTC	CASSPRGTAYEQYF	14	TRBJ2-7	TRBV18	NA	once
TGTGCCAGCAGCTTAGTCCAGGGTAGCTATGGCTACACCTTC	CASSLVQGSYGYTF	14	TRBJ1-2	TRBV7-8	NA	NA
TGTGCCTGGAGAGCAGGAGGGGTTCAGCCCCAGCATTTT	CAWRAGGVQPQHF	13	TRBJ1-5	TRBV30	NA	once
TGTGCCAGCAGCTCTAAGACAGGGGCGTCAGATACGCAGTATTTT	CASSSKTGASDTQYF	15	TRBJ2-3	TRBV5-4	TRBD1	NA
TGCAGCACCCGACACGTCACCGGGGAGCTGTTTTTT	CSTRHVTGELFF	12	TRBJ2-2	TRBV29-1	NA	NA
TGTGCCTGGAGACCGACCGGGACAGCGAACACTGAAGCTTTCTTT	CAWRPTGTANTEAFF	15	TRBJ1-1	TRBV30	TRBD1	NA
TGTGCCAGCACCCCCTCAACGGGGGCAGACACTGAAGCTTTCTTT	CASTPSTGADTEAFF	15	TRBJ1-1	TRBV27	NA	NA
TGTGCCAGCAGCCAAGACGAACCCCCGACCCAGGACACTGAAGCTTTCTTT	CASSQDEPPTQDTEAFF	17	TRBJ1-1	TRBV14	NA	NA
TGTGCCAGCAGCCTTTGGGACAGCATTAATGAAAAACTGTTTTTT	CASSLWDSINEKLFF	15	TRBJ1-4	TRBV11-2	TRBD1	NA